The clone carrying this T cell receptor (beta chain) was picked up a small number of times. Libraries were prepared by immunoSEQ multiplex PCR; TCRdb keeps only in-frame clonotypes and omits some of them. The table has some 7,400 clones, around 30% seen once. The authors plated around 200,000 CFSE-labeled responder cells with around 200,000 irradiated, violet-dye-labeled stimulator cells. The data derive from a study of graft-versus-host responses after intestinal transplantation. The overall study: Multivisceral, liver-intestinal, or isolated intestinal transplants were given to recipients.

The sample consisted of alloreactive CD8+ T cells from a mixed lymphocyte reaction culture, taken before transplantation. Subset meaning: CFSE-low proliferating T cells sorted from roughly 6-day pre-transplant mixed lymphocyte reaction (GvH or HvG direction). This receptor was identified in a human patient who was an organ donor for intestinal transplantation.

CDR3 in amino acids: CSVLPGATNEKLFF. DNA for the CDR3: TGCAGCGTTTTACCAGGGGCAACTAATGAAAAACTGTTTTTT. The chain links TRBV29-1 to TRBJ1-4, with a weak D call TRBD1 (6 bases). Trimming took 5 bases from V and 0 from J, leaving 10 bases between them. This CDR3 has 14 amino acids. Germline V gives CDR1 SQVTM, CDR2 ANQGSEA.